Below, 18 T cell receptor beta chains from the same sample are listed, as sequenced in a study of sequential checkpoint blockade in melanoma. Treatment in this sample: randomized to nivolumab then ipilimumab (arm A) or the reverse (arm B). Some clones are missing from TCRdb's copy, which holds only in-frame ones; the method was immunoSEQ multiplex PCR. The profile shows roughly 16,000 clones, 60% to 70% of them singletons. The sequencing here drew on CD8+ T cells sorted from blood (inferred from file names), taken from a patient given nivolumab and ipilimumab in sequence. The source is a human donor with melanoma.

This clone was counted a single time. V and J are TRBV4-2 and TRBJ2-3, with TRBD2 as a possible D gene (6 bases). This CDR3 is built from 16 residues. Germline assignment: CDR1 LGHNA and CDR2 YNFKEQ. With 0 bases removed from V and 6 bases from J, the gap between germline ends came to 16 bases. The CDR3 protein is CASSQDGVGLLDTQYF. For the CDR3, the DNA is TGTGCCAGCAGCCAAGATGGGGTGGGACTTCTCGATACGCAGTATTTT.

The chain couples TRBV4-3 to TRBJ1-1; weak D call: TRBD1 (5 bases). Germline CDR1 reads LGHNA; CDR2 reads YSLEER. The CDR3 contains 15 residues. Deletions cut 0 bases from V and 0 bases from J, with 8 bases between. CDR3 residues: CASSQEGGVNTEAFF. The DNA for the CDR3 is TGCGCCAGCAGCCAAGAGGGAGGGGTGAACACTGAAGCTTTCTTT.

The DNA for the CDR3 is TGTGCCAGCAGCCCCGGGACAGGGAGCAATCAGCCCCAGCATTTT. It specifies CASSPGTGSNQPQHF. This chain uses TRBV6-5 with TRBJ1-5; 9 positions agree with TRBD1. This CDR3 comprises 15 residues. Germline CDR1 reads MNHEY; CDR2 reads SVGAGI. The ends lost 6 bases at V and 1 base at J; junction bases unmatched: 4.

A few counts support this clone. The CDR3 nucleotides are TGTGCCAGCAGTTTAATGGGCTGGGAGGGCGCAGATACGCAGTATTTT. This encodes CASSLMGWEGADTQYF. The rearrangement uses TRBV27 and TRBJ2-3, with 7 nucleotides matching TRBD2. V was pared by 2 bases and J by 4 bases, with 9 bases of the junction left unmatched. This CDR3 region has 16 residues. From germline, CDR1 is MNHEY and CDR2 SMNVEV (reference sequence).

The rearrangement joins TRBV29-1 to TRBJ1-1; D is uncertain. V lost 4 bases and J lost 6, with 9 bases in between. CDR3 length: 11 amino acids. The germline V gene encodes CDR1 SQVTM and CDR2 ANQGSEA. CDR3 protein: CSVGLAAEAFF. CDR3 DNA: TGCAGCGTTGGTTTGGCCGCTGAAGCTTTCTTT.

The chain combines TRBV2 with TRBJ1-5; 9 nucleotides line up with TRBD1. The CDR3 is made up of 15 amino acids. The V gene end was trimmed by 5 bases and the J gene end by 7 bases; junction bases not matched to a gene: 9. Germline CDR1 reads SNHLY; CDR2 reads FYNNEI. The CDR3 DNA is TGTGCCAGCAGTTCAAGGACAGGGGTAGGCCAGCCCCAGCATTTT. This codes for CASSSRTGVGQPQHF.

The CDR3 region has the DNA TGCGCCAGCAGCCCCGGACAGGGCGCTACCTACGAGCAGTACGTC. This codes for CASSPGQGATYEQYV. The chain joins TRBV5-1 to TRBJ2-7; 8 bases are shared with TRBD1. Germline V gene data show CDR1 as SGHRS and CDR2 as YFSETQ. The ends lost 4 bases at V and 2 bases at J; junction bases unmatched: 8. This CDR3 is 15 amino acids long.

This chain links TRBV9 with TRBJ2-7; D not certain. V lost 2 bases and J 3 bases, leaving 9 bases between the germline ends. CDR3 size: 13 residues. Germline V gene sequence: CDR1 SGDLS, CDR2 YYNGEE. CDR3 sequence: CASSVGGVYEQYF. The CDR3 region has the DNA TGTGCCAGCAGCGTTGGCGGCGTCTACGAGCAGTACTTC.

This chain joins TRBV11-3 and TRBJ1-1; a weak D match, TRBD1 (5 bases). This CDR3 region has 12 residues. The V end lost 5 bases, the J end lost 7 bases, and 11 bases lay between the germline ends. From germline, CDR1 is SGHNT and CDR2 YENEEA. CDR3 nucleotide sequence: TGTGCCAGCAGCCGGGGGACCGTTGAAGCTTTCTTT. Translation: CASSRGTVEAFF.

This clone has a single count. In nucleotides, the CDR3 is TGTGCCAGCAGCGGGCCCAGGGGGGAGGAAGAAAAACTGTTTTTT. Translated, it gives CASSGPRGEEEKLFF. The J gene is TRBJ1-4, the V gene TRBV27; 7 bases match TRBD1. The CDR3 has 15 residues. J gave up 8 bases and V 6 bases, and 12 bases lay outside the gene matches. Germline V gene lookup returns CDR1 MNHEY and CDR2 SMNVEV (reference sequence).

The CDR3 protein is CASKLDSKIYGYTF. The CDR3 DNA follows: TGTGCCAGTAAATTAGACAGCAAAATCTATGGCTACACCTTC. The chain employs TRBV19 and TRBJ1-2; D possibly corresponds to TRBD1 (5 bases). V lost 7 bases and J lost 4, with 16 bases in between. There are 14 residues in the CDR3. CDR1 and CDR2 from the germline V gene are LNHDA and SQIVND (reference sequence).

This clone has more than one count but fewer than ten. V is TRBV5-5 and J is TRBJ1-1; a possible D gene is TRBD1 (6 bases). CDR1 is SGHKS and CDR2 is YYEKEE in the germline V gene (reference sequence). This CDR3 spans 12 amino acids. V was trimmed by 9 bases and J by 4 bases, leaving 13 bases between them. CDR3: CATKTQGTEAFF. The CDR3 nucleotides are TGTGCCACCAAGACACAGGGCACTGAAGCTTTCTTT.

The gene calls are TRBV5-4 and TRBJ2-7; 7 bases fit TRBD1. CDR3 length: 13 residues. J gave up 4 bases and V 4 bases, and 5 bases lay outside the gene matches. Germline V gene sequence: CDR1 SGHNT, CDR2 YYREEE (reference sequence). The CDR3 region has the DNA TGTGCCAGCAGCCTAGACAGGGTTTACGAGCAGTACGTC. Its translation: CASSLDRVYEQYV.

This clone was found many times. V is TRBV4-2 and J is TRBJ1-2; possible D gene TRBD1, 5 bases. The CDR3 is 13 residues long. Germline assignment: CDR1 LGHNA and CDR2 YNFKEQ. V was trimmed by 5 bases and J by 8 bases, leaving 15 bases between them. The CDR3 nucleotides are TGTGCCAGCAGCGAGGACGGGGGGACCGGCTACACCTTC. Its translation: CASSEDGGTGYTF.

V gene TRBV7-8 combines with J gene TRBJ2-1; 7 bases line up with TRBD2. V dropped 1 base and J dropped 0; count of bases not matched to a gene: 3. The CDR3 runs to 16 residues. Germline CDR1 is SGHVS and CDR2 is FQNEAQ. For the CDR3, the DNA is TGTGCCAGCAGCTTAGGGGGGGACTACTCCTACAATGAGCAGTTCTTC. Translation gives CASSLGGDYSYNEQFF.

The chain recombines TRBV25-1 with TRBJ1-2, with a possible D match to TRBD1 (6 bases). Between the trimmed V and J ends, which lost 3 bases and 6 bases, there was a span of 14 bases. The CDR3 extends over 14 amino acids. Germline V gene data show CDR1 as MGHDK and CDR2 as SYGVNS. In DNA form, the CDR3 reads TGTGCCAGCAGTGACTGGCAGGGGTTTCATGGCTACACCTTC. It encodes CASSDWQGFHGYTF.

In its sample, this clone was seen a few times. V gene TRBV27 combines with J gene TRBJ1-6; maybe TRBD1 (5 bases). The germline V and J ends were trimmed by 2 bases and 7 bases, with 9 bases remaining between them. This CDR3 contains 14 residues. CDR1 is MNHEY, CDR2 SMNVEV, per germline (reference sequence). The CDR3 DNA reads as TGTGCCAGCAGTTTACAGGGCTGGAATTCACCCCTCCACTTT. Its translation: CASSLQGWNSPLHF.

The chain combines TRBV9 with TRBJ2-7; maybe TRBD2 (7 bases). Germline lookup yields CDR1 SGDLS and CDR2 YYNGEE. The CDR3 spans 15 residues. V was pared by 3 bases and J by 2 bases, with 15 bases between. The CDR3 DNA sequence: TGTGCCAGCAGCGCGGGGGCGGGGGAGACCTACGAGCAGTACTTC. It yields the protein CASSAGAGETYEQYF. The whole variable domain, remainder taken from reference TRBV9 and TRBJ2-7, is DSGVTQTPKHLITATGQRVTLRCSPRSGDLSVYWYQQSLDQGLQFLIQYYNGEERAKGNILERFSAQQFPDLHSELNLSSLELGDSALYFCASSAGAGETYEQYFGPGTRLTVT.